This T cell receptor (beta chain) was sequenced for a study of metastatic and nonmetastatic thyroid tumors. Overall study context: Comparative analysis of repertoires was undertaken across blood and tumor or nodule tissue obtained from malignant and benign thyroid patients.

There are 15 residues in the CDR3. The V segment lost 6 bases and the J segment 0 bases; nucleotides outside the gene matches: 3. Germline V CDR1 and CDR2: MNHNS, SASEGT. TCRdb reanalyzed the PCR reads via MiXCR. The profile covers around 22,000 clones, with roughly 18% appearing a single time and roughly 2.6% taken by the ten largest. All patients were untreated before thyroid surgery. This clone showed up many times. The chain joins TRBV6-1 to TRBJ2-2; TRBD1 matches 8 bases. This TCR came from a male donor with papillary thyroid cancer or a benign thyroid nodule (not recorded which). Some clones in this sample may be carry-over from other donors' samples. The sequenced sample was adjacent normal tissue. The CDR3 nucleotides read TGTGCCAGCAGGGAACAGGGGGCGAACACCGGGGAGCTGTTTTTT. This encodes CASREQGANTGELFF.